The clone carrying this T cell receptor (beta chain) was picked up many times. The antigen is unknown. At one of its ends the junction is not consistent with the germline gene, which may arise from a read error. Included hyperthyroidism patients were aged 18 to 65 and newly diagnosed (under 2 months' duration). Certain patients were not enrolled. These were patients with other autoimmune diseases, uncontrolled infections, pregnancy or lactation. Per germline, CDR1 SGHRS and CDR2 YFSETQ. CDR3 size: 15 residues. This specimen belongs to a study of Graves' ophthalmopathy and Graves' hyperthyroidism. Whole-study findings and limits: Ophthalmopathy progression cases were predicted by the model with 70% to 71% sensitivity and 72% to 85% specificity.

Beta-chain TCR CDR3 regions were amplified from RNA transcripts. HTBI-primed RT-PCR formed the first round, and a multiplex PCR formed the second. TCRdb itself ran the multiplex PCR reads through MiXCR, one entry per CDR3 protein. The table includes around 400,000 distinct CDR3 sequences, roughly 21% detected once. Sequenced sample: peripheral blood. The chain is built from TRBV5-1 and TRBJ2-5; 14 bases line up with TRBD2. The source is a woman aged 18-29 years with stable Graves' hyperthyroidism. Here the CDR3 DNA reads TGTGCCAGCAGCTCGGGACTAGCGGGAGAAGAGACCCAGTACTTC. Translated: CASSSGLAGEETQYF.